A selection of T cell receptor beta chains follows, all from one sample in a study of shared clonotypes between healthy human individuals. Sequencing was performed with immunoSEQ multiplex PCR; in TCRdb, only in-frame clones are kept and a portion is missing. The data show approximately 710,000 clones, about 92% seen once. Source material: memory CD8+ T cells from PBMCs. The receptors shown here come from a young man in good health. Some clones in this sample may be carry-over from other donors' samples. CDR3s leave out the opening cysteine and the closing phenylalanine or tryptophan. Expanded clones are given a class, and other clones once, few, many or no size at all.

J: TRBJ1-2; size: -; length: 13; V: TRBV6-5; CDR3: ASSYSWTVNYGYT
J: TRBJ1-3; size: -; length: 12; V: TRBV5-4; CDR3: ASSHWARVDTIY
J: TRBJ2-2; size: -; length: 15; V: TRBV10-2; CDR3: ASSVSGLAFYSGELF
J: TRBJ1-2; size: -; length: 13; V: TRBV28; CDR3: AGRRPGGLRDGYT
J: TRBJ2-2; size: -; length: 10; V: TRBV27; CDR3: ASSLLAGELF
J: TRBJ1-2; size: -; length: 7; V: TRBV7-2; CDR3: AVAGTGC
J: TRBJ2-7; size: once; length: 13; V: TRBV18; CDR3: ASSGLKGKNYEQY
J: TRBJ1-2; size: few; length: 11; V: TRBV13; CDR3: ASSWGSIEGYT
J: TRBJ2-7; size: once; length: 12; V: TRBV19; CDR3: ASNPQWILYEQY
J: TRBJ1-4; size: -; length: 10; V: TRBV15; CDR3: ATSSINEKLF